This entry lists 17 T cell receptor beta chains sequenced from one sample in a study of Graves' ophthalmopathy and Graves' hyperthyroidism. Amplification of the TCR beta CDR3 regions used RNA transcripts (as template). RT-PCR was first run with HTBI primers, then multiplex PCR in a second round. TCRdb re-analysed the multiplex PCR reads in MiXCR, keeping a single row per CDR3 protein. This sample yields about 590,000 distinct CDR3 sequences, of which about 35% are seen a single time; around 4% belongs to the top ten. The sample consisted of peripheral blood or thyroid tissue (not recorded which). These receptor sequences come from an adult man with Graves' hyperthyroidism.

This clonotype was seen many times. J is TRBJ1-2 and V is TRBV29-1, with 8 positions matching TRBD1. The CDR3 is 14 residues long. CDR1 is SQVTM, CDR2 ANQGSEA, per germline. Trimming cost V 4 bases and J 3 bases; bases outside gene matches: 7. The CDR3 bases are TGCAGCGTTGGGATCCTACAGGGGGACTATGGCTACACCTTC. It translates to CSVGILQGDYGYTF.

This clonotype appeared a few times. This chain's CDR3 is CASSAMQVSGANVLTF. As DNA, the CDR3 is TGTGCCAGCAGCGCCATGCAAGTCTCTGGGGCCAACGTCCTGACTTTC. V and J are TRBV7-2 and TRBJ2-6; D is uncertain. The V end lost 5 bases, the J end lost 0 bases, and 11 bases lay between the germline ends. CDR1 SGHTA and CDR2 FQGNSA come from the germline V gene. The length of the CDR3 is 16 residues.

This clonotype has just a few counts. This chain links TRBV30 with TRBJ1-5; maybe TRBD1 (5 bases). V was shortened by 5 bases and J by 0 bases, with 11 bases between the two germline ends. The V gene's germline CDR1 is GTSNPN and CDR2 SVGIG (reference sequence). The CDR3 is 14 amino acids. The CDR3 reads CAWGTDRSNQPQHF. The CDR3, as DNA: TGTGCCTGGGGGACCGACCGTAGCAATCAGCCCCAGCATTTT.

The table lists this clonotype with many counts. The chain links TRBV25-1 to TRBJ1-2, with D possibly matching TRBD1 (5 bases). Germline CDR1 MGHDK, CDR2 SYGVNS. CDR3 size: 15 residues. Trimming removed 6 bases from V and 5 bases from J, with 19 bases in between. DNA of the CDR3: TGTGCCAGCAGCCCTCCCCTGGGGGGAGGTTATGGCTACACCTTC. The encoded protein is CASSPPLGGGYGYTF.

At least ten counts were recorded for this clonotype. The chain joins TRBV19 to TRBJ1-2; D not certain. CDR1 and CDR2 (germline): LNHDA, SQIVND (reference sequence). CDR3 size: 14 residues. Trimming cost V 3 bases and J 4 bases, with 12 bases left between them. The CDR3 sequence: CASSIGEGGYGYTF. The CDR3 DNA follows: TGTGCCAGTAGTATCGGGGAGGGCGGCTATGGCTACACCTTC.

The table lists this clonotype with a few counts. The gene calls are TRBV10-3 and TRBJ2-2; D not certain. This CDR3 contains 13 residues. Germline loops: CDR1 ENHRY, CDR2 SYGVKD. V was pared by 3 bases and J by 6 bases, with 8 bases between. CDR3 coding DNA: TGTGCCATCAGTGACACTACCCCCGGGGAGCTGTTTTTT. It translates to CAISDTTPGELFF.

This clonotype was detected many times. The rearrangement links TRBV20-1 to TRBJ2-2; TRBD2 agrees at 10 bases. The CDR3 length is 15 residues. J gave up 4 bases and V 5 bases, and 7 bases lay outside the gene matches. Germline V gene data show CDR1 as DFQATT and CDR2 as SNEGSKA (reference sequence). In nucleotides, the CDR3 is TGCAGTGCTCCTGTAGCGGGGGGACGCACCGGGGAGCTGTTTTTT. Translating gives CSAPVAGGRTGELFF.

The table lists this clonotype with many counts. V and J are TRBV5-4 and TRBJ2-7, with D maybe TRBD2 (6 bases). CDR1 is SGHNT and CDR2 is YYREEE in the germline V gene (reference sequence). The CDR3 loop spans 14 amino acids. V was shortened by 0 bases and J by 6 bases, with 13 bases between the two germline ends. The CDR3 sequence is CASSLERGTAEQYF. DNA of the CDR3: TGTGCCAGCAGCTTGGAACGCGGGACTGCCGAGCAGTACTTC.

This chain uses TRBV5-1 with TRBJ2-1; D is ambiguous. V shed 3 bases and J shed 6 bases, with 10 bases lying between them. Germline loops: CDR1 SGHRS, CDR2 YFSETQ. The CDR3 runs to 13 residues. CDR3 DNA: TGCGCCAGCAGCTCCGAGTTAGTCAATGAGCAGTTCTTC. This gives the protein CASSSELVNEQFF.

The chain uses TRBV5-1 and TRBJ1-6; the D gene is possibly TRBD1 (6 bases). V was clipped by 2 bases and J by 5 bases, with 20 bases between them. The germline gives CDR1 SGHRS, CDR2 YFSETQ. The CDR3 covers 18 residues. As DNA, the CDR3 is TGCGCCAGCAGCTTAATTTCCAGCGGGACACCTAATAATTCACCCCTCCACTTT. Amino acid sequence: CASSLISSGTPNNSPLHF.

This clonotype was counted between two and nine times. The rearrangement links TRBV19 to TRBJ1-4, with no clear D. The V end was cut by 5 bases, the J end by 8 bases, with 12 bases between. Germline CDR1 is LNHDA and CDR2 is SQIVND (reference sequence). This CDR3 has 13 amino acids. CDR3 region: CASSFGLSEKLFF. In nucleotides, the CDR3 is TGTGCCAGTAGTTTTGGACTCTCCGAAAAACTGTTTTTT.

This clonotype showed up just a few times. This chain links TRBV6-1 with TRBJ1-4, with unresolved D. Germline CDR1 is MNHNS and CDR2 is SASEGT. The length of the CDR3 is 14 residues. Trimming took 1 base from V and 8 from J, leaving 11 bases between them. CDR3 sequence (DNA): TGTGCCAGCAGTGAAGGATCGGCCAGCGAAAAACTGTTTTTT. It encodes CASSEGSASEKLFF.

This clonotype was recorded at least ten times. The CDR3 loop reads CASSYGDRANYGYTF. The CDR3 DNA is TGTGCCAGCAGTTACGGAGACAGGGCTAACTATGGCTACACCTTC. The gene calls are TRBV6-5 and TRBJ1-2; 7 nucleotides line up with TRBD1. Trimming cost V 2 bases and J 0 bases; bases outside gene matches: 3. This CDR3 has 15 amino acids. The V gene's germline CDR1 is MNHEY and CDR2 SVGAGI.

The rearrangement uses TRBV20-1 and TRBJ2-2; D is unresolved. This CDR3 region has 10 residues. CDR1 is DFQATT and CDR2 is SNEGSKA in the germline V gene (reference sequence). Trimming stripped 6 bases from V and 15 bases from J, with 14 bases between. CDR3 coding DNA: TGCAGTGCGGACGGGCTTGAGGTGTTTTTT. The encoded protein is CSADGLEVFF.

In this sample, this clonotype turned up many times. This chain joins TRBV29-1 and TRBJ1-2; 9 bases are shared with TRBD1. V gave up 7 bases and J gave up 6 bases; unmatched junction bases: 3. CDR3 length: 11 residues. In germline, CDR1 is SQVTM, CDR2 ANQGSEA. The CDR3, as DNA: TGCAGCGGAAGGACAGGGGATGGCTACACCTTC. Translating it yields CSGRTGDGYTF.

The sample holds many counts of this clonotype. The rearrangement joins TRBV3-1 to TRBJ1-1; D unclear. Germline lookup yields CDR1 LGHDT and CDR2 YNNKEL (reference sequence). V was pared by 3 bases and J by 8 bases, with 7 bases between. The CDR3 covers 11 residues. The CDR3 coding sequence is TGTGCCAGCAGCCACGGGGAGGAAGCTTTCTTT. This sequence encodes CASSHGEEAFF.

At least ten counts were recorded for this clonotype. The V gene is TRBV2, the J gene TRBJ2-2; 8 nucleotides agree with TRBD1. CDR1 and CDR2 from the germline V gene are SNHLY and FYNNEI. There are 17 residues in the CDR3. Trimming at V came to 4 bases and at J to 4 bases, leaving 11 bases not matched to a gene. The CDR3 nucleotides are TGTGCCAGCAGTGGTAAGACAGGGGACGAGATCACCGGGGAGCTGTTTTTT. Translating gives CASSGKTGDEITGELFF.